The 14 T cell receptor beta chains presented below share a single source sample, sequenced in a study of cytomegalovirus exposure and HLA in healthy donors. In the PCR, 60 Vbeta and 13 Jbeta primers were used. Using immunoSEQ multiplex PCR, the repertoire was profiled, and TCRdb retains in-frame clones only, with some absent. The table lists approximately 200,000 clones, around 75% of them singletons. Sequenced material: PBMCs. Receptors originate from a woman younger than 45 in good health and CMV-seropositive.

This chain connects TRBV7-2 to TRBJ1-1; no reliable D call. Germline V gives CDR1 SGHTA, CDR2 FQGNSA. This CDR3 region has 16 residues. V lost 5 bases and J lost 1, with 17 bases in between. The CDR3 DNA is TGTGCCAGCAGCCCAAGAGGAACAACTTCGAACACTGAAGCTTTCTTT. The encoded protein is CASSPRGTTSNTEAFF.

This rearrangement joins TRBV2 to TRBJ1-1; no clear D gene. The CDR3 runs 13 residues. Germline lookup yields CDR1 SNHLY and CDR2 FYNNEI. Trimming cost V 7 bases and J 1 base, with 10 bases left between them. CDR3 bases: TGTGCCAGCATAGTACGGGGGAACACTGAAGCTTTCTTT. Residues: CASIVRGNTEAFF.

This clone was counted only a few times. The V gene is TRBV6-5, the J gene TRBJ1-5; 8 bases match TRBD1. V dropped 6 bases and J dropped 4; count of bases not matched to a gene: 5. Germline CDR1 and CDR2: MNHEY and SVGAGI. This CDR3 spans 14 amino acids. In DNA, the CDR3 is TGTGCCAGCAGACAGGGGGGGCTAAATCAGCCCCAGCATTTT. Its translation is CASRQGGLNQPQHF.

The sample holds a few counts of this clone. This sequence joins TRBV4-2 and TRBJ2-1; 12 positions agree with TRBD2. V lost 3 bases to trimming and J lost 8 bases; unmatched junction nucleotides: 17. Germline V gene lookup returns CDR1 LGHNA and CDR2 YNFKEQ. This CDR3 contains 19 residues. CDR3 protein: CASSQETGLAGGFLDEQFF. The CDR3 DNA is TGTGCCAGCAGCCAGGAAACGGGACTAGCGGGCGGTTTTCTGGATGAGCAGTTCTTC.

The chain carries TRBV27 and TRBJ2-7, with TRBD1 matching 7 bases. The CDR3 totals 14 residues. Germline V gene sequence: CDR1 MNHEY, CDR2 SMNVEV (reference sequence). Unmatched junction bases numbered 4, after V lost 5 bases and J lost 0 bases. The CDR3 reads CASSTWDSSYEQYF. In DNA, the CDR3 is TGTGCCAGCAGTACATGGGACAGCTCCTACGAGCAGTACTTC.

V is TRBV5-1 and J is TRBJ2-7, with 12 bases aligning to TRBD1. The CDR3 contains 15 residues. The V gene end was trimmed by 4 bases and the J gene end by 7 bases; junction bases not matched to a gene: 9. Germline lookup yields CDR1 SGHRS and CDR2 YFSETQ. CDR3 nucleotides: TGCGCCAGCAGCCCCCGGGACAGGGGGCGACAAGAGCAGTACTTC. It specifies CASSPRDRGRQEQYF.

This chain connects TRBV7-6 to TRBJ2-7, with 9 nucleotides matching TRBD1. Germline CDR1 is SGHVS and CDR2 is FNYEAQ. The CDR3 consists of 15 residues. V lost 5 bases to trimming and J lost 5 bases; unmatched junction nucleotides: 10. This CDR3 is CASSIRRDRVHEQYF. The DNA of the CDR3 is TGTGCCAGCAGCATCCGCCGGGACAGGGTCCACGAGCAGTACTTC. Full variable domain (missing parts from reference TRBV7-6 and TRBJ2-7): GAGVSQSPRYKVTKRGQDVALRCDPISGHVSLYWYRQALGQGPEFLTYFNYEAQQDKSGLPNDRFSAERPEGSISTLTIQRTEQRDSAMYRCASSIRRDRVHEQYFGPGTRLTVT.

In this sample, this clone turned up a few times. This CDR3 is CASSADTYEQYF. CDR3 coding DNA: TGTGCCAGCAGTGCGGACACCTACGAGCAGTACTTC. J is TRBJ2-7 and V is TRBV2; possibly TRBD1 for D (5 bases). Germline V gene data show CDR1 as SNHLY and CDR2 as FYNNEI. With 4 bases removed from V and 2 bases from J, the gap between germline ends came to 6 bases. The CDR3 totals 12 residues. The full variable domain, with the rest looked up from reference TRBV2 and TRBJ2-7, is EPEVTQTPSHQVTQMGQEVILRCVPISNHLYFYWYRQILGQKVEFLVSFYNNEISEKSEIFDDQFSVERPDGSNFTLKIRSTKLEDSAMYFCASSADTYEQYFGPGTRLTVT.

The CDR3 reads CASSLFRNTEAFF. The CDR3 coding sequence is TGTGCCAGCAGCTTGTTCAGGAACACTGAAGCTTTCTTT. The chain joins TRBV5-8 to TRBJ1-1; D is unresolved. V was pared by 1 base and J by 1 base, with 5 bases between. CDR1 is SGHTS, CDR2 YDEGEE, per germline. The CDR3 is 13 amino acids.

The chain couples TRBV27 to TRBJ2-1, with D perhaps matching TRBD1 (5 bases). The V and J ends lost 5 bases and 7 bases respectively, with 12 bases between them. This CDR3 is 13 amino acids long. Germline loops: CDR1 MNHEY, CDR2 SMNVEV (reference sequence). CDR3 bases: TGTGCCAGCAGTCCATACCCAGGGAATGAGCAGTTCTTC. The encoded protein is CASSPYPGNEQFF.

The V gene is TRBV7-9, the J gene TRBJ1-1; 7 bases agree with TRBD1. This CDR3 contains 14 residues. Germline CDR1 is SEHNR and CDR2 is FQNEAQ (reference sequence). V gave up 5 bases and J gave up 5 bases; unmatched junction bases: 8. This chain's CDR3 is CASSKTGDGTEAFF. CDR3 in DNA: TGTGCCAGCAGCAAAACAGGGGATGGGACTGAAGCTTTCTTT.

The chain combines TRBV19 with TRBJ1-1; D is uncertain. This CDR3 is 13 amino acids long. The germline V gene has CDR1 LNHDA and CDR2 SQIVND (reference sequence). V lost 3 bases and J lost 2, with 7 bases in between. In DNA form, the CDR3 reads TGTGCCAGTAGTATTCACACCAACACTGAAGCTTTCTTT. Its translation: CASSIHTNTEAFF.

J is TRBJ2-7 and V is TRBV7-2, with 9 bases fitting TRBD2. The CDR3 is 14 residues long. Germline V gene sequence: CDR1 SGHTA, CDR2 FQGNSA. V dropped 1 base and J dropped 6; count of bases not matched to a gene: 4. CDR3 sequence: CASSLGVAGAEQYF. CDR3 sequence (DNA): TGTGCCAGCAGCTTAGGGGTAGCGGGAGCCGAGCAGTACTTC. The full variable domain, rest sourced from reference TRBV7-2 and TRBJ2-7, is GAGVSQSPSNKVTEKGKDVELRCDPISGHTALYWYRQSLGQGLEFLIYFQGNSAPDKSGLPSDRFSAERTGGSVSTLTIQRTQQEDSAVYLCASSLGVAGAEQYFGPGTRLTVT.

CDR3 sequence (DNA): TGTGCCAGCAGCTTACCCCAGGGGTATGACGGAAACACCATATATTTT. It is translated as CASSLPQGYDGNTIYF. The chain has TRBV7-9 and TRBJ1-3, with a weak D call TRBD1 (6 bases). Between the trimmed V and J ends, which lost 2 bases and 4 bases, there was a span of 15 bases. Germline CDR1 SEHNR, CDR2 FQNEAQ (reference sequence). The CDR3 extends over 16 amino acids. Full variable domain (remainder filled in from reference TRBV7-9 and TRBJ1-3): DTGVSQNPRHKITKRGQNVTFRCDPISEHNRLYWYRQTLGQGPEFLTYFQNEAQLEKSRLLSDRFSAERPKGSFSTLEIQRTEQGDSAMYLCASSLPQGYDGNTIYFGEGSWLTVV.